Each of the 24 T cell receptor beta chains below was sequenced from the same sample in a study of cytomegalovirus exposure and HLA in healthy donors. Vbeta (60) and Jbeta (13) primers were used in the PCR. The repertoire was sequenced with immunoSEQ multiplex PCR; TCRdb's copy has only in-frame clones and lacks some. Among around 100,000 clones, around 74% were seen once, and the ten largest hold 1.5% to 2%. Sequencing was carried out using PBMCs. The receptors stem from a woman aged 40 to 49 in good health and CMV-seronegative.

This clone was picked up one time. The chain couples TRBV9 to TRBJ2-7; 9 bases fit TRBD1. V gave up 4 bases and J gave up 7 bases; unmatched junction bases: 15. The CDR3 consists of 16 residues. CDR1 SGDLS and CDR2 YYNGEE come from the germline V gene. This CDR3 reads CASSLSGQGRSKEQYF. The CDR3 coding sequence is TGTGCCAGCAGCCTCAGTGGACAGGGGAGGTCGAAGGAGCAGTACTTC.

The genes are TRBV2 and TRBJ1-2; the D gene is possibly TRBD1 (5 bases). CDR1 is SNHLY and CDR2 is FYNNEI in the germline V gene. V gave up 6 bases and J gave up 2 bases, with 13 bases separating them. The CDR3 sequence is 14 residues long. The CDR3 DNA sequence: TGTGCCAGCAGCCCGGGGACTGGGAACTATGGCTACACCTTC. Protein: CASSPGTGNYGYTF.

The DNA of the CDR3 is TGCGCCAGCAGCTCCTGGGGACACACAGATACGCAGTATTTT. Its protein is CASSSWGHTDTQYF. The V call is TRBV5-1, the J call TRBJ2-3, with D possibly matching TRBD1 (6 bases). The germline gives CDR1 SGHRS, CDR2 YFSETQ. The CDR3 is 14 residues long. The V end lost 3 bases, the J end lost 2 bases, and 10 bases lay between the germline ends.

CDR3 nucleotide sequence: TGTGCCAGCAGTGCGGGCAGGGGCTATGAGCAGTTCTTC. Translated, it gives CASSAGRGYEQFF. V and J are TRBV2 and TRBJ2-1; tentative D call: TRBD1 (6 bases). V was pared by 4 bases and J by 8 bases, with 12 bases between. Per the germline V gene, CDR1 is SNHLY and CDR2 is FYNNEI. The CDR3 consists of 13 residues.

This clone appeared a few times. The junction and the germline gene differ at one end; a read error may be behind it. The chain carries TRBV7-7 and TRBJ1-1; no reliable D call. Germline-derived CDR1 and CDR2 are SSHAT and FNYEAQ (reference sequence). The CDR3 is 13 amino acids. CDR3 amino acids: CASSRKLNTEAFF. The DNA for the CDR3 is TGTGCTAGCAGCCGTAAGCTGAACACTGAAGCTTTCTTT.

For the CDR3, the DNA is TGTGCCAGCAGTGTGGCAGGGGCATGGGAGGGCTACACCTTC. It specifies CASSVAGAWEGYTF. The J gene is TRBJ1-2, the V gene TRBV2; D perhaps matches TRBD1 (6 bases). The CDR3 runs 14 residues. CDR1 is SNHLY, CDR2 FYNNEI, per germline. Trimming cost V 4 bases and J 8 bases, with 17 bases left between them.

The chain joins TRBV6-1 to TRBJ2-5; 9 bases map to TRBD2. The J segment lost 5 bases and the V segment lost 2 bases, leaving 6 bases of the junction unmatched. CDR1 MNHNS and CDR2 SASEGT come from the germline V gene. This CDR3 contains 15 residues. CDR3 sequence reads: CASSEQRGARETQYF. The DNA for the CDR3 is TGTGCCAGCAGTGAACAGCGGGGGGCACGGGAGACCCAGTACTTC.

The chain recombines TRBV11-2 with TRBJ2-2, with 8 bases lining up with TRBD2. The CDR3 contains 15 residues. The trim removed 0 bases at V and 8 bases at J, leaving 5 bases unmatched. Looked up from germline, CDR1 is SGHAT and CDR2 is FQNNGV. In DNA form, the CDR3 reads TGTGCCAGCAGCTTAGAGGGGGGACTAGTTGGGGAGCTGTTTTTT. This gives the protein CASSLEGGLVGELFF.

The chain is built from TRBV6-1 and TRBJ1-4, with 8 bases that match TRBD1. Losses at the gene ends were 4 bases for V and 5 bases for J; bases not matched to a gene: 3. CDR3 size: 14 residues. Germline CDR1 and CDR2: MNHNS and SASEGT. The CDR3 reads CASSGTGKNEKLFF. The DNA of the CDR3 is TGTGCCAGCAGTGGGACAGGGAAGAATGAAAAACTGTTTTTT.

This chain joins TRBV7-9 and TRBJ2-1; 9 nucleotides agree with TRBD1. The CDR3 runs 16 residues. The germline V gene has CDR1 SEHNR and CDR2 FQNEAQ (reference sequence). Germline trimming cut 6 bases from V and 6 bases from J; bases unmatched to any gene: 12. The CDR3 here is CASRDFGTGSINEQFF. The CDR3 region has the DNA TGTGCCAGCAGAGATTTTGGGACAGGGTCCATCAATGAGCAGTTCTTC.

This CDR3 reads CASSLGAGTSYEQYF. CDR3 coding DNA: TGTGCCAGCAGCTTGGGAGCAGGGACTTCCTACGAGCAGTACTTC. The V call is TRBV7-9, the J call TRBJ2-7, with D possibly being TRBD2 (6 bases). V lost 3 bases to trimming and J lost 1 base, with 13 bases between them. CDR3 size: 15 residues. CDR1 is SEHNR, CDR2 FQNEAQ, per germline (reference sequence).

The V gene is TRBV19, the J gene TRBJ1-4; 11 bases line up with TRBD1. Germline V gene data show CDR1 as LNHDA and CDR2 as SQIVND (reference sequence). With 5 bases clipped from V and 3 bases from J, the junction kept 11 bases outside the gene matches. This CDR3 is built from 18 residues. The CDR3 bases are TGTGCCAGTAGTCCTTACGGGACAGGGGGTAAAGCTAATGAAAAACTGTTTTTT. Residues: CASSPYGTGGKANEKLFF.

The chain combines TRBV6-4 with TRBJ2-7; maybe TRBD2 (5 bases). The germline V gene encodes CDR1 MRHNA and CDR2 SNTAGT. The CDR3 runs 14 residues. Trimming left V 5 bases short and J 2 bases short, with 13 bases between. The CDR3 DNA is TGTGCCAGCAGTAACGTGGGAGCCCCCTACGAGCAGTACTTC. It yields the protein CASSNVGAPYEQYF.

The chain uses TRBV19 and TRBJ2-2; possibly TRBD2 for D (5 bases). V was trimmed by 9 bases and J by 0 bases, leaving 14 bases between them. Looked up from germline, CDR1 is LNHDA and CDR2 is SQIVND (reference sequence). There are 15 residues in the CDR3. The CDR3 DNA is TGTGCCAGCACCCGGTTCGGGGCGAACACCGGGGAGCTGTTTTTT. It yields the protein CASTRFGANTGELFF.

The chain couples TRBV7-3 to TRBJ2-3; 10 bases fit TRBD2. CDR3 length equals 17 residues. V gave up 2 bases and J gave up 9 bases; unmatched junction bases: 14. Germline values: CDR1 SGHTA, CDR2 FQGTGA. The chain's CDR3 is CASSLGASGSLGGTQYF. The CDR3 bases are TGTGCCAGCAGCTTAGGGGCTAGCGGGAGCCTGGGTGGGACGCAGTATTTT.

The CDR3 DNA follows: TGTGCCAGCAGCAGGACTCCCAACTATGGCTACACCTTC. Translated, it gives CASSRTPNYGYTF. This chain uses TRBV2 with TRBJ1-2; no reliable D call. From germline, CDR1 is SNHLY and CDR2 FYNNEI. V lost 6 bases and J lost 2, with 10 bases in between. The CDR3 consists of 13 residues.

This sequence joins TRBV19 and TRBJ1-4, with D unresolved. The length of the CDR3 is 15 residues. V was clipped by 1 base and J by 7 bases, with 13 bases between them. Germline CDR1 and CDR2: LNHDA and SQIVND (reference sequence). CDR3 sequence: CASSIAEVVGEKLFF. The CDR3 DNA reads TGTGCCAGTAGTATAGCTGAGGTAGTCGGTGAAAAACTGTTTTTT.

The count of this clone is one. An end of the junction does not agree with germline; a read error may underlie this. Written as DNA, the CDR3 is TGTTCCAGCAGCACCTTTGAGGAGACCCAGTACTTC. Protein product: CSSSTFEETQYF. V usage is TRBV7-9 and J usage is TRBJ2-5; D unresolved. Looked up from germline, CDR1 is SEHNR and CDR2 is FQNEAQ (reference sequence). The CDR3 has 12 amino acids.

In this sample, this clone turned up once. The chain combines TRBV19 with TRBJ2-1, with 10 bases matching TRBD2. The CDR3 contains 17 residues. CDR1 and CDR2 (germline): LNHDA, SQIVND (reference sequence). After removal of 5 bases from V and 0 bases from J, the junction contained 7 bases not matched to a gene. CDR3 protein: CASSDGTSVSSYNEQFF. CDR3 sequence (DNA): TGTGCCAGTAGTGACGGGACTAGCGTAAGCTCCTACAATGAGCAGTTCTTC.

This clone was seen only a few times. The rearrangement uses TRBV6-6 and TRBJ2-3, with TRBD2 as a possible D gene (6 bases). The CDR3 is 15 amino acids. Trimming took off 3 bases at V and 4 bases at J, with 14 bases between the two ends. CDR1 MNHNY and CDR2 SVGAGI come from the germline V gene (reference sequence). The CDR3 here is CASSYTGGPSDTQYF. CDR3 sequence (DNA): TGTGCCAGCAGTTATACCGGAGGGCCGTCAGATACGCAGTATTTT.

The chain has TRBV4-1 and TRBJ1-1; perhaps TRBD1 as D (5 bases). Germline CDR1 and CDR2: MGHRA and YSYEKL. V gave up 1 base and J gave up 0 bases, with 6 bases separating them. This CDR3 region has 14 residues. CDR3 loop: CASSQGGLNTEAFF. DNA of the CDR3: TGCGCCAGCAGCCAAGGGGGCCTGAACACTGAAGCTTTCTTT.

The chain couples TRBV19 to TRBJ1-5; D gene ambiguous. The germline CDR1 and CDR2 sequences are LNHDA and SQIVND (reference sequence). This CDR3 region has 14 residues. V was pared by 0 bases and J by 3 bases, with 6 bases between. The CDR3 spells CASSIDSDNQPQHF. CDR3 nucleotides: TGTGCCAGTAGTATAGATAGCGACAATCAGCCCCAGCATTTT.

The rearrangement uses TRBV7-2 and TRBJ2-7; 8 bases align to TRBD2. CDR3 length: 13 residues. V was pared by 5 bases and J by 7 bases, with 7 bases of the junction left unmatched. CDR1 is SGHTA and CDR2 is FQGNSA in the germline V gene. CDR3 sequence reads: CASSPGLAREQYF. Here the CDR3 DNA reads TGTGCCAGCAGCCCTGGACTAGCTCGGGAGCAGTACTTC.

This clone turned up a few times. The chain links TRBV13 to TRBJ1-2, with unresolved D. The CDR3 runs to 17 residues. Germline-derived CDR1 and CDR2 are PRHDT and FYEKMQ (reference sequence). The ends were cut back, 0 bases at V and 4 bases at J, with 18 bases in the middle. CDR3 bases: TGTGCCAGCAGCTTAGGTTCGTCCGGGGTACGAAGCTATGGCTACACCTTC. It codes for CASSLGSSGVRSYGYTF.